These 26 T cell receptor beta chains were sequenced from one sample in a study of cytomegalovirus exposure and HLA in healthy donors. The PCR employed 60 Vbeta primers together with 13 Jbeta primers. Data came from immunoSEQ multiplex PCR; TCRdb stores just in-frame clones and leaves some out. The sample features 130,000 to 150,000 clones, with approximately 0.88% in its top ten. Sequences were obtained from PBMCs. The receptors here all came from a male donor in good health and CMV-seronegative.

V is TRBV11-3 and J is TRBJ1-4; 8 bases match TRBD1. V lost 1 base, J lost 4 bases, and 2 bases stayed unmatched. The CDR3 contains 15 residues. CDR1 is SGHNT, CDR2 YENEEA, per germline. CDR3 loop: CASSLAGTGNEKLFF. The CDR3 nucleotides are TGTGCCAGCAGCTTAGCCGGGACAGGTAATGAAAAACTGTTTTTT.

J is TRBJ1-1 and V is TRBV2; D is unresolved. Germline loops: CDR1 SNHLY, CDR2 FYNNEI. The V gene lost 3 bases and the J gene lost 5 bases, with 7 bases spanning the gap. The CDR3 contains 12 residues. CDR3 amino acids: CASSDPQTEAFF. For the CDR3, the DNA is TGTGCCAGCAGTGATCCCCAGACTGAAGCTTTCTTT.

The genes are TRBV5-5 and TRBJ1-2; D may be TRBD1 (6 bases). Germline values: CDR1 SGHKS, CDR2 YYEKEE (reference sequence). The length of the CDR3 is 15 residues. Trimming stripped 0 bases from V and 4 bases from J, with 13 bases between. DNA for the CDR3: TGTGCCAGCAGCTTGGAAGACAGGATGTCCTATGGCTACACCTTC. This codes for CASSLEDRMSYGYTF.

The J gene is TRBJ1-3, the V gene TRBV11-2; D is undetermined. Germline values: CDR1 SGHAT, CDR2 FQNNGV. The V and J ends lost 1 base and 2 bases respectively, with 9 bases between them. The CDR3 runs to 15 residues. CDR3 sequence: CASSLVSVPGNTIYF. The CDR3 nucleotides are TGTGCCAGCAGCTTAGTGTCAGTACCTGGAAACACCATATATTTT.

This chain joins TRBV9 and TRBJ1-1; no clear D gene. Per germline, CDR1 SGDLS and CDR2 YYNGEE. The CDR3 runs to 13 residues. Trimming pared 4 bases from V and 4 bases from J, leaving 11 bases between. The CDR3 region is CASSSTSGTEAFF. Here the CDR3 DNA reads TGTGCCAGCAGCTCGACTTCGGGCACTGAAGCTTTCTTT. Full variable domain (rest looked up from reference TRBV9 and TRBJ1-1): DSGVTQTPKHLITATGQRVTLRCSPRSGDLSVYWYQQSLDQGLQFLIQYYNGEERAKGNILERFSAQQFPDLHSELNLSSLELGDSALYFCASSSTSGTEAFFGQGTRLTVV.

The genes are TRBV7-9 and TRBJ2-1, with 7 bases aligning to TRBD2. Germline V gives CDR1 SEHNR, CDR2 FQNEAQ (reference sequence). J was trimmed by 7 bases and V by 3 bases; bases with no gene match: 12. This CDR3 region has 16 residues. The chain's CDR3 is CASSFVVGGPKNEQFF. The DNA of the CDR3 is TGTGCCAGCAGCTTTGTGGTGGGAGGGCCTAAAAATGAGCAGTTCTTC.

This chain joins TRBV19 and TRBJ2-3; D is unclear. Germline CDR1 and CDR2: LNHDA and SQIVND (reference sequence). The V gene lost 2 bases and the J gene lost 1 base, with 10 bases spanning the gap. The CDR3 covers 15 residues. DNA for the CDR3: TGTGCCAGTAGTATACAAGGTCGGGGCACAGATACGCAGTATTTT. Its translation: CASSIQGRGTDTQYF.

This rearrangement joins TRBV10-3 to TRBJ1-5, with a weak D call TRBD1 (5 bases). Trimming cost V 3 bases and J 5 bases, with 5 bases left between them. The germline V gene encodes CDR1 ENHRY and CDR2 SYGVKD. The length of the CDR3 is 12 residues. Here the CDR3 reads CAISDRDQPQHF. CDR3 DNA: TGTGCCATCAGTGACAGGGATCAGCCCCAGCATTTT.

CDR3 DNA: TGTGCCTGGAGTGTTCTATGGCTGAGCCCGGGCTCCTACAATGAGCAGTTCTTC. This codes for CAWSVLWLSPGSYNEQFF. V gene TRBV30 combines with J gene TRBJ2-1; no firm D call. The ends were cut back, 0 bases at V and 0 bases at J, with 18 bases in the middle. Germline assignment: CDR1 GTSNPN and CDR2 SVGIG (reference sequence). The CDR3 is made up of 18 amino acids.

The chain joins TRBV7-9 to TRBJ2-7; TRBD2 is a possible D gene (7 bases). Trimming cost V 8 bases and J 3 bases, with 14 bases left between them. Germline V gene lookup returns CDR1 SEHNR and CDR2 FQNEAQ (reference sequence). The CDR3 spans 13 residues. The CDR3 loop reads CASGGGGVYEQYF. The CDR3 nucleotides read TGTGCCAGCGGGGGGGGCGGAGTCTACGAGCAGTACTTC.

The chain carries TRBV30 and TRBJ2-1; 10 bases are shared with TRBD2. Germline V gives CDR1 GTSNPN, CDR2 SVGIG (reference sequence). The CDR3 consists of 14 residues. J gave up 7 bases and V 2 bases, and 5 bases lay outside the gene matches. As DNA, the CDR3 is TGTGCCTGGAGTATTCTAGCGGGAGATAATGAGCAGTTCTTC. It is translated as CAWSILAGDNEQFF.

The CDR3 loop reads CASSYGLAVSYEQYF. Written as DNA, the CDR3 is TGTGCCAGCAGCTACGGACTAGCTGTTTCCTACGAGCAGTACTTC. V gene TRBV14 combines with J gene TRBJ2-7, with TRBD2 identical over 8 bases. The trim removed 5 bases at V and 1 base at J, leaving 7 bases unmatched. CDR1 and CDR2 (germline): SGHDN, FVKESK. The CDR3 is 15 residues long. Combining the CDR3 with reference TRBV14 and TRBJ2-7 gives the whole variable domain EAGVTQFPSHSVIEKGQTVTLRCDPISGHDNLYWYRRVMGKEIKFLLHFVKESKQDESGMPNNRFLAERTGGTYSTLKVQPAELEDSGVYFCASSYGLAVSYEQYFGPGTRLTVT.

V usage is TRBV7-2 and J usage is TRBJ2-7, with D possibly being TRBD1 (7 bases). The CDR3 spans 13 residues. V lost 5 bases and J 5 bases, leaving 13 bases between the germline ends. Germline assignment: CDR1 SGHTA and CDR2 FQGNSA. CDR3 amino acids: CASSRQGGHEQYF. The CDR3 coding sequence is TGTGCCAGCAGCCGACAGGGAGGCCACGAGCAGTACTTC.

The CDR3 loop is CASSGAASREQYF. The CDR3 bases are TGTGCCAGCAGCGGGGCTGCCTCCCGTGAGCAGTACTTC. The J gene is TRBJ2-7, the V gene TRBV11-3; D perhaps matches TRBD1 (5 bases). Germline loops: CDR1 SGHNT, CDR2 YENEEA. Trimming cost V 5 bases and J 7 bases, with 15 bases left between them. This CDR3 is 13 amino acids long.

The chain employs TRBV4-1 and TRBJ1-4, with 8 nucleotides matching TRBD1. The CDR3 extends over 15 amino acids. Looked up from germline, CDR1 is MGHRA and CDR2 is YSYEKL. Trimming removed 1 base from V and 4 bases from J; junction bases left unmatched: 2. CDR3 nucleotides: TGCGCCAGCAGCCAAGGGACAGGGATTAATGAAAAACTGTTTTTT. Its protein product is CASSQGTGINEKLFF.

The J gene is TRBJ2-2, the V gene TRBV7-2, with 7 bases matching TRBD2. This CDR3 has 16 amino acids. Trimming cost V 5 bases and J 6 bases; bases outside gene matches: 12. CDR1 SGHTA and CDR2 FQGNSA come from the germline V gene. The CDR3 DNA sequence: TGTGCCAGCAGCGACTATAGCGGACTAGTTGCCGGGGAGCTGTTTTTT. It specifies CASSDYSGLVAGELFF.

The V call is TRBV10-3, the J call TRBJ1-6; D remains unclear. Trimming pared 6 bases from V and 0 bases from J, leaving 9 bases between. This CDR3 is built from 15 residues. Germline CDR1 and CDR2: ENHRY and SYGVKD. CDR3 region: CAIRTASSYNSPLHF. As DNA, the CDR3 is TGTGCCATCAGAACAGCCTCCTCCTATAATTCACCCCTCCACTTT.

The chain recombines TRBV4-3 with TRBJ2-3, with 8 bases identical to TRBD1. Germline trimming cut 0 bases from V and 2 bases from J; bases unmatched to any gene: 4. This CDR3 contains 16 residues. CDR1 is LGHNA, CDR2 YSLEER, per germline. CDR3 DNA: TGCGCCAGCAGCCAAGATGGGACAGGTTCCACAGATACGCAGTATTTT. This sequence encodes CASSQDGTGSTDTQYF.

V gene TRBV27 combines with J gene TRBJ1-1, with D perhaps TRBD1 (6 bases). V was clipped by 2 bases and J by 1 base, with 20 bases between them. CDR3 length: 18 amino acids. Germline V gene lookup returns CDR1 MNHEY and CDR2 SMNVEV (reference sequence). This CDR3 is CASSLDSPFMTGNTEAFF. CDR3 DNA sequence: TGTGCCAGCAGTTTAGATTCCCCCTTTATGACAGGGAACACTGAAGCTTTCTTT.

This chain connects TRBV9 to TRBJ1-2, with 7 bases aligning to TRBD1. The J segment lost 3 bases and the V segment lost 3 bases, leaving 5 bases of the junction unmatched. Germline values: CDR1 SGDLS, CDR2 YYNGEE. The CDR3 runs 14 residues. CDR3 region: CASSGTGMDYGYTF. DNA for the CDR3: TGTGCCAGCAGCGGGACAGGAATGGACTATGGCTACACCTTC.

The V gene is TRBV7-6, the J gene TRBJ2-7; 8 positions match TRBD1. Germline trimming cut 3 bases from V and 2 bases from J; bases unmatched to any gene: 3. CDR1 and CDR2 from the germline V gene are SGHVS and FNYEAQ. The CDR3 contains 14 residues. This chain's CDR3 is CASSLDRVTYEQYF. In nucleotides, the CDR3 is TGTGCCAGCAGCTTGGACAGGGTGACCTACGAGCAGTACTTC.

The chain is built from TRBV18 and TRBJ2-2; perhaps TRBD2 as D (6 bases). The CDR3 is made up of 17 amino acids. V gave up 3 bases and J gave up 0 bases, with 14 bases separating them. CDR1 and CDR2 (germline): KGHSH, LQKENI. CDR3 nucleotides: TGTGCCAGCTCACCTCCTGGGGGGAGATCGAACACCGGGGAGCTGTTTTTT. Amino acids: CASSPPGGRSNTGELFF.

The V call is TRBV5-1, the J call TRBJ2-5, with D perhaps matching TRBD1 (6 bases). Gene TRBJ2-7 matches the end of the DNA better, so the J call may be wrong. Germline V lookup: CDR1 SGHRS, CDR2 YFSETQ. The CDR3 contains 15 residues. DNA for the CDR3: TGCGCCAGCAACCCCAACGGACAGCGAGGGGTCGAGCAGTACTTC. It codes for CASNPNGQRGVEQYF.

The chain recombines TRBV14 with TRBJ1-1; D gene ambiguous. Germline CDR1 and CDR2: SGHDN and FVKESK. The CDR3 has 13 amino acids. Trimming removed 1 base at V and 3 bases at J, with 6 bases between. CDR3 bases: TGTGCCAGCAGCCAAGGCGTCTACACTGAAGCTTTCTTT. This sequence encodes CASSQGVYTEAFF.

The CDR3 DNA is TGTGCCAGCAGTGATTTAGTTTCACCCCTCCACTTT. Its protein is CASSDLVSPLHF. The rearrangement uses TRBV25-1 and TRBJ1-6; D gene uncertain. Germline CDR1 reads MGHDK; CDR2 reads SYGVNS. This CDR3 has 12 residues. The V gene lost 3 bases and the J gene lost 9 bases, with 6 bases spanning the gap.

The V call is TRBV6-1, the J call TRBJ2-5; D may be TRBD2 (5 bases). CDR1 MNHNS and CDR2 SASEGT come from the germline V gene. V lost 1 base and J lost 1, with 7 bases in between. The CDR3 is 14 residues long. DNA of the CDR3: TGTGCCAGCAGTGAAGGGGGAGCCCAAGAGACCCAGTACTTC. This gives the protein CASSEGGAQETQYF.